The following is a T cell receptor (beta chain) sequence with its context. Ages ranged from roughly 18 to 100 years, with residence in about two dozen US areas. The germline V gene has CDR1 ENHRY and CDR2 SYGVKD. The V end lost 0 bases, the J end lost 2 bases, and 14 bases lay between the germline ends. The CDR3 totals 17 residues. The sample belongs to a study of blood T cell repertoires in COVID-19. Libraries were prepared by immunoSEQ multiplex PCR; TCRdb keeps only in-frame clonotypes and omits some of them. The sample lists approximately 300,000 clones; 85% were seen once. The receptor was derived from a woman aged 25 to 39 who had been exposed to COVID-19. The chain links TRBV10-3 to TRBJ1-5; D not resolved. Material for sequencing was PBMCs or T cells enriched from blood (not recorded which). For the CDR3, the DNA is TGTGCCATCAGTGAGTCGAAGTGGGGAGACGGCAATCAGCCCCAGCATTTT. Protein: CAISESKWGDGNQPQHF.